The 7 T cell receptor beta chains in this list originate from one sample, sequenced in a study of T cell repertoires in cytomegalovirus infection. From the reads, TCRdb called clonotypes with MiXCR, one entry per CDR3 protein. The data contain 350,000 to 500,000 distinct CDR3 sequences, 25% to 40% of them singletons. Sequenced material: PBMCs. The receptors derive from a human donor in good health (CMV status not recorded). Some clones in this sample may be carry-over from other donors' samples.

The chain joins TRBV15 to TRBJ2-5; TRBD2 aligns across 7 bases. The CDR3 is 14 amino acids. Germline CDR1 LNHNV, CDR2 YYDKDF (reference sequence). The junction had 1 base not matched to a gene; V was cut back by 0 bases and J by 3 bases. The CDR3 loop is CATSRDRGEETQYF. The CDR3 bases are TGTGCCACCAGCAGAGATCGGGGGGAAGAGACCCAGTACTTC.

This clonotype was seen ten or more times. The CDR3 is CASSPVSGETQYF. CDR3 DNA: TGTGCCAGCAGCCCAGTGTCCGGCGAGACCCAGTACTTC. J is TRBJ2-5 and V is TRBV7-2; D is uncertain. Trimming removed 5 bases at V and 5 bases at J, with 12 bases between. Germline V gene data show CDR1 as SGHTA and CDR2 as FQGNSA. The CDR3 runs to 13 residues. Combining the CDR3 with reference TRBV7-2 and TRBJ2-5 gives the whole variable domain GAGVSQSPSNKVTEKGKDVELRCDPISGHTALYWYRQSLGQGLEFLIYFQGNSAPDKSGLPSDRFSAERTGGSVSTLTIQRTQQEDSAVYLCASSPVSGETQYFGPGTRLLVL.

J is TRBJ1-6 and V is TRBV6-2 or TRBV6-3, with 7 bases matching TRBD1. V was pared by 6 bases and J by 7 bases, with 3 bases of the junction left unmatched. The V gene's germline CDR1 is MNHEY and CDR2 SVGEGT. The CDR3 consists of 13 residues. CDR3 bases: TGTGCCAGCAGGGGGACAGTGAATTCACCCCTCCACTTT. This sequence encodes CASRGTVNSPLHF.

This chain connects TRBV5-1 to TRBJ2-7; D remains ambiguous. Trimming took 4 bases from V and 0 from J, leaving 11 bases between them. The CDR3 has 14 amino acids. Germline CDR1 reads SGHRS; CDR2 reads YFSETQ. CDR3 residues: CASSTQSISYEQYF. CDR3 DNA sequence: TGCGCCAGCAGCACACAGTCCATCTCCTACGAGCAGTACTTC. The complete variable domain, with remaining parts taken from reference TRBV5-1 and TRBJ2-7, reads KAGVTQTPRYLIKTRGQQVTLSCSPISGHRSVSWYQQTPGQGLQFLFEYFSETQRNKGNFPGRFSGRQFSNSRSEMNVSTLELGDSALYLCASSTQSISYEQYFGPGTRLTVT.

A note on this clonotype: The junction shows a germline mismatch at one end, possibly a read error. This chain links TRBV19 with TRBJ1-2, with D tentatively TRBD1 (5 bases). The CDR3 sequence is 15 residues long. Looked up from germline, CDR1 is LNHDA and CDR2 is SQIVND (reference sequence). CDR3 in DNA: TGTTCCAGTAGTACCCGGACAACTATTAACTATGGCTACACCTTC. This codes for CSSSTRTTINYGYTF.

V usage is TRBV29-1 and J usage is TRBJ2-7; D uncertain. Per germline, CDR1 SQVTM and CDR2 ANQGSEA. Trimming removed 7 bases from V and 4 bases from J, with 17 bases in between. The CDR3 consists of 13 residues. CDR3 sequence (DNA): TGCAGCGCCAGCCCCGGTTTCGGGTACGAGCAGTACTTC. Protein product: CSASPGFGYEQYF.

This clonotype was counted many times. This rearrangement joins TRBV7-2 to TRBJ2-1; 8 bases line up with TRBD2. Germline CDR1 and CDR2: SGHTA and FQGNSA. The length of the CDR3 is 16 residues. The junction had 4 bases not matched to a gene; V was cut back by 0 bases and J by 3 bases. The CDR3 loop is CASSLAPGGHYNEQFF. In nucleotides, the CDR3 is TGTGCCAGCAGCTTAGCCCCGGGGGGGCACTACAATGAGCAGTTCTTC.